This T cell receptor beta chain was captured in a study of identical twins. TCRdb itself ran the 5' RACE reads through MiXCR, one entry per CDR3 protein. The sample yields over 600,000 distinct CDR3 sequences, less than 25% seen once. There are a few counts of this clonotype. Healthy Caucasian donors formed the entire cohort. Germline loops: CDR1 MNHEY, CDR2 SMNVEV (reference sequence). The CDR3 covers 13 residues. With 5 bases clipped from V and 6 bases from J, the junction kept 4 bases outside the gene matches. These same records also appear under a second study, on T cells expressing NK-cell markers.

This sequence was found in a young woman in good health. The J gene is TRBJ1-5, the V gene TRBV27; 7 nucleotides agree with TRBD1. Source material: PBMCs. CDR3 in amino acids: CASSITGAQPQHF. Written as DNA, the CDR3 is TGTGCCAGCAGTATAACAGGGGCTCAGCCCCAGCATTTT.